This T cell receptor (beta chain) was identified during a study of cytomegalovirus exposure and HLA in healthy donors. Broader study findings: A later analysis showed that HLA-associated TCR beta chains had undergone more clonal expansion than equally common others. In an earlier analysis, productive rearrangement rates for most beta V segments clustered near 87% or 30%.

Vbeta (60) and Jbeta (13) primers were used in the PCR. Sequencing was performed with immunoSEQ multiplex PCR; in TCRdb, only in-frame clones are kept and a portion is missing. Among over 150,000 clones listed, around 82% were seen once. V gave up 0 bases and J gave up 4 bases, with 12 bases separating them. Germline V gene data show CDR1 as MNHEY and CDR2 as SVGAGI. The CDR3 runs to 15 residues. This clone was found once. What it binds is unknown. This chain connects TRBV6-5 to TRBJ2-5; no definite D call. This receptor was obtained from a woman aged 45-59 years in good health and CMV-seropositive. The sequenced sample was PBMCs. The CDR3 region has the DNA TGTGCCAGCAGTTACTCCGCGACAAGAACAGAGACCCAGTACTTC. It encodes CASSYSATRTETQYF.